This T cell receptor (beta chain) was captured in a study of cytomegalovirus exposure and HLA in healthy donors. Trimming cost V 3 bases and J 1 base, with 12 bases left between them. Germline V CDR1 and CDR2: GTSNPN, SVGIG (reference sequence). The CDR3 loop spans 14 amino acids. Study-level points and caveats: Later analysis found that TCR beta chains associated with HLA were more clonally expanded than other, equally common chains. Among CMV-associated TCR beta chains, most appeared HLA-restricted in a later analysis. Reported results showed that the classifier diagnosed cytomegalovirus status with high specificity and sensitivity.

With regard to this clone: The antigen remains undetermined.

The PCR made use of 60 Vbeta and 13 Jbeta primers. Repertoires were generated with immunoSEQ multiplex PCR, while TCRdb's copy carries only in-frame clones and drops some. The sample carries more than 95,000 clones, approximately 80% recorded once. The sample taken for sequencing was PBMCs. The sequence was collected from a male donor in good health and CMV-seronegative. The rearrangement links TRBV30 to TRBJ1-1; D is perhaps TRBD1 (5 bases). This CDR3 reads CAWREQATNTEAFF. The CDR3 DNA reads as TGTGCCTGGAGGGAACAGGCGACGAACACTGAAGCTTTCTTT.